The rows below give T cell receptor beta chains drawn from one sample of a study of CD8 T cells in ankylosing spondylitis. One entry per CDR3 protein results from TCRdb running MiXCR on the 5' RACE reads. The table includes approximately 290,000 distinct CDR3 sequences, roughly 20% detected once. The specimen was blood, either unsorted or a sorted T cell fraction (not recorded which). Every receptor here comes from a female donor with ankylosing spondylitis or in good health (not recorded which). The CDR3 runs from the conserved cysteine through the conserved F or W. A D gene is named only where the DNA matches it firmly. Clone sizes are given selectively: once, few, many, or a class where the clone is expanded.

size,V,D,J,CDR3,DNA
-,TRBV12-3/TRBV12-4,TRBD1,TRBJ2-3,CASSLARTGATDTQYF,TGTGCCAGCAGTTTAGCGAGGACAGGGGCTACAGATACGCAGTATTTT
many,TRBV29-1,-,TRBJ1-1,CSVDGPGTEAFF,TGCAGCGTCGATGGTCCGGGTACTGAAGCTTTCTTT
-,TRBV5-4,-,TRBJ2-3,CASSLKGSTDTQYF,TGTGCCAGCAGCTTGAAGGGTTCGACAGATACGCAGTATTTT
-,TRBV7-2,-,TRBJ2-2,CASSFSGANTGELFF,TGTGCCAGCAGCTTCTCAGGGGCTAACACCGGGGAGCTGTTTTTT
many,TRBV12-3/TRBV12-4,-,TRBJ1-1,CASVQTPSTEAFF,TGTGCCAGCGTACAGACGCCGAGCACTGAAGCTTTCTTT
-,TRBV24-1,-,TRBJ1-2,CATSASGSNGYTF,TGTGCCACCAGTGCCTCTGGGTCCAATGGCTACACCTTC
few,TRBV12-3/TRBV12-4,-,TRBJ2-7,CASSFGGGWYRESYEQYF,TGTGCCAGCAGTTTTGGGGGCGGTTGGTACCGGGAGTCCTACGAGCAGTACTTC
-,TRBV30,-,TRBJ2-7,CAWLSETSRSEQYF,TGTGCCTGGCTCAGTGAGACTTCCCGGAGCGAGCAGTACTTC
-,TRBV20-1,TRBD2,TRBJ2-1,CSASYAGATNEQFF,TGCAGTGCTAGTTATGCGGGAGCAACGAATGAGCAGTTCTTC
few,TRBV27,-,TRBJ1-1,CASSFSGFNTEAFF,TGTGCCAGCAGTTTTTCAGGGTTCAACACTGAAGCTTTCTTT
many,TRBV12-3/TRBV12-4,TRBD2,TRBJ2-1,CASRPTSGIYNEQFF,TGTGCCAGCAGGCCGACTAGCGGGATCTACAATGAGCAGTTCTTC
-,TRBV19,-,TRBJ1-2,CASSGGGDYGYTF,TGTGCCAGTAGTGGGGGGGGAGACTATGGCTACACCTTC
-,TRBV27,-,TRBJ1-5,CASSFQAHQPQHF,TGTGCCAGCAGTTTCCAAGCCCATCAGCCCCAGCATTTT
-,TRBV10-3,-,TRBJ2-1,CATSARAEQFF,TGTGCCACTTCGGCCCGGGCTGAGCAGTTCTTC
-,TRBV9,-,TRBJ2-5,CASTRHPSPAETQYF,TGTGCCAGCACGAGGCACCCCAGCCCGGCGGAGACCCAGTACTTC
-,TRBV15,TRBD2,TRBJ2-7,CATSRAAGVHEQYF,TGTGCCACCAGCAGAGCAGCGGGAGTCCACGAGCAGTACTTC
few,TRBV28,-,TRBJ2-1,CASSVPGYSYNEQFF,TGTGCCAGCAGCGTCCCGGGATATTCCTACAATGAGCAGTTCTTC
many,TRBV6-1,TRBD1,TRBJ2-1,CASSGDSSYNEQFF,TGTGCCAGCTCCGGGGACAGCTCCTACAATGAGCAGTTCTTC
few,TRBV5-1,-,TRBJ2-1,CASSLDSTQFF,TGCGCCAGCAGCTTGGATTCGACGCAGTTCTTC
few,TRBV20-1,-,TRBJ1-1,CSAIQGNTEAFF,TGCAGTGCTATACAAGGGAACACTGAAGCTTTCTTT
-,TRBV6-1,-,TRBJ2-3,CASSRSGFTDTQYF,TGTGCCAGCAGCCGTAGCGGATTCACAGATACGCAGTATTTT
many,TRBV12-3/TRBV12-4,-,TRBJ2-3,CASSPPGNTQYF,TGTGCCAGCAGTCCTCCGGGGAATACGCAGTATTTT
once,TRBV6-5,-,TRBJ1-4,CAGRRANEKLFF,TGTGCCGGCAGGCGGGCTAATGAAAAACTGTTTTTT
-,TRBV27,-,TRBJ2-7,CATISYEQYF,TGTGCCACCATCTCCTACGAGCAGTACTTC
few,TRBV5-1,TRBD1,TRBJ1-1,CASSKRQGDTEAFF,TGCGCCAGCAGCAAGAGACAGGGAGACACTGAAGCTTTCTTT
few,TRBV12-3/TRBV12-4,-,TRBJ2-3,CASSLGNERTQYF,TGTGCCAGCAGTTTGGGGAACGAGCGTACGCAGTATTTT
-,TRBV10-3,TRBD1,TRBJ1-5,CAATGDSNQPQHF,TGTGCCGCGACAGGGGATAGCAATCAGCCCCAGCATTTT
few,TRBV6-6,-,TRBJ2-5,CASSYGRGETQYF,TGTGCCAGCAGTTACGGCCGGGGTGAGACCCAGTACTTC
few,TRBV29-1,-,TRBJ2-1,CSSSGNNEQFF,TGCAGCTCTTCGGGGAACAATGAGCAGTTCTTC
-,TRBV3-1,TRBD2,TRBJ2-1,CASSQERLAGGYNEQFF,TGTGCCAGCAGCCAAGAAAGACTAGCGGGAGGGTACAATGAGCAGTTCTTC
-,TRBV10-3,-,TRBJ1-1,CAINSNTEAFF,TGTGCCATCAACTCCAACACTGAAGCTTTCTTT
-,TRBV11-3,-,TRBJ2-1,CASSLGYEGHEQFF,TGTGCCAGCAGCTTAGGGTACGAGGGTCATGAGCAGTTCTTC
-,TRBV20-1,-,TRBJ2-7,CSAKGLGLYEQYF,TGCAGTGCTAAAGGGCTAGGACTCTACGAGCAGTACTTC
-,TRBV20-1,-,TRBJ2-7,CSAAADPNSFYEQYF,TGCAGTGCAGCAGCGGACCCTAATTCTTTCTACGAGCAGTACTTC
many,TRBV18,TRBD1,TRBJ2-7,CASSRTGDEQYF,TGTGCCAGCTCGCGGACAGGGGACGAGCAGTACTTC
-,TRBV6-5,-,TRBJ2-2,CASSYRGGGPGELFF,TGTGCCAGCAGTTACCGAGGAGGGGGTCCCGGGGAGCTGTTTTTT
few,TRBV5-1,-,TRBJ2-1,CASSLVGPTYEQFF,TGCGCCAGCAGCTTGGTGGGCCCCACCTATGAGCAGTTCTTC